This TCR beta chain was found in a study of blood T cell repertoires in COVID-19 (dated by TCRdb to 2020 to 2021). General notes on the study: The collaborator samples originated in the United States, Italy and Spain and spanned the acute and convalescent phases of COVID-19. The prospective study material was composed of cDNA or gDNA derived from T cells, B-cell-depleted T cells, or PBMCs. Where HLA class I and class II types were available, the types were taken from metadata supplied by the sample provider, not from assay-based typing. Deeply sampled blood TCRbeta repertoires from subjects exposed to, actively infected with, or recovered from COVID-19 were included in the dataset. The samples were drawn from the first 160 participants of the ongoing ImmuneRACE study and from roughly 1,300 subjects provided by 6 global collaborators. A freely available public database, intended as a resource for researchers studying the immune response to SARS-CoV-2, is where the repertoires were released. Sample metadata almost always included a de-identified subject ID, COVID-19 status, age in years and sex.

General conclusions and limits of the study: The amount of clinical and demographic metadata varied by source and participant and was provided uncurated.

This clone was counted a few times. There is no known antigen for this receptor. No base quality values were provided; no much bigger clone lies one nucleotide off. The collaborating institutions used their own protocols to collect whole blood in K2EDTA tubes. For TCRbeta analysis, collaborators shipped samples in one of three forms: frozen whole blood, isolated PBMCs, or DNA extracted from either of those sample types. Trimming removed 0 bases from V and 8 bases from J, leaving 16 bases between the germline ends. Including the terminal cysteine and phenylalanine, the CDR3 comprises 15 residues. Kept here is only the CDR3 DNA, which spans 45 bases and is read in frame from base 1. From a lookup of the germline V gene (reference sequence), CDR1 and CDR2 are LGHDT and YNNKEL. TCRbeta CDR3 regions were amplified from genomic DNA using the immunoSEQ Assay, a bias-controlled multiplex PCR. The published analysis was carried out like this. The number of nucleated cells in each sample was estimated from the amplification of reference gene primers within the assay. Sequence reads were collapsed and filtered to measure the absolute abundance of every unique TCRbeta CDR3 rearrangement. For each sample, productive Simpson clonality was calculated as the square root of Simpson's diversity index over productive rearrangements. The table was pulled from immuneACCESS by TCRdb, which kept in-frame rearrangements only. Such tables lose some clones; where checked, under half of the loss comes from unresolved V genes, and the rest has no known cause. V and J calls and clone size are as listed in that table; D and trimming were resolved from the DNA. This sample gives roughly 34,000 clones in total; approximately 85% of them show up just once. Around 9% of the sample lies in the top ten.

The rearranged segments are TRBV3-1 (or the pseudogene TRBV3-2) and TRBJ1-2; tentative D gene TRBD1, with 6 bases matching. This sequence was found in a man at least 80 years old with active COVID-19. The sequencing sample was made of peripheral blood. The CDR3 reads CASSQEGGAQGGYTF. The DNA is TGTGCCAGCAGCCAAGAAGGGGGGGCCCAAGGGGGCTACACCTTC.